The 3 T cell receptor beta chains reported below all come from one sample, sequenced in a study of blood T cell repertoires in COVID-19. Repertoires were generated with immunoSEQ multiplex PCR, while TCRdb's copy carries only in-frame clones and drops some. The repertoire has 190,000 or so clones, about four fifths of them found once; the top ten carry over 9.5%. The sequencing sample was made of PBMCs or T cells enriched from blood (not recorded which). The receptors come from a man aged 40-55 years who had recovered from COVID-19.

The chain is built from TRBV6-4 and TRBJ1-2, with a weak D call TRBD1 (5 bases). Between the trimmed V and J ends, which lost 6 bases and 6 bases, there was a span of 8 bases. Germline V lookup: CDR1 MRHNA, CDR2 SNTAGT. This CDR3 region has 11 residues. The CDR3 region has the DNA TGTGCCAGCAGAGGGGTGAATGGCTACACCTTC. Translated, it gives CASRGVNGYTF.

This clone was found once. This chain links TRBV6-5 with TRBJ2-3; possibly TRBD2 for D (6 bases). The V end was cut by 6 bases, the J end by 2 bases, with 12 bases between. CDR1 and CDR2 from the germline V gene are MNHEY and SVGAGI. The CDR3 extends over 14 amino acids. The CDR3 DNA reads as TGTGCCAGCAGCTGGGACTCCCCCACAGATACGCAGTATTTT. This gives the protein CASSWDSPTDTQYF.

The CDR3 sequence is CASSDGGTDLGYGYTF. The CDR3 DNA reads as TGTGCCAGCAGTGATGGGGGGACAGACCTCGGCTATGGCTACACCTTC. The rearrangement uses TRBV25-1 and TRBJ1-2; 7 bases match TRBD1. Losses at the gene ends were 3 bases for V and 4 bases for J; bases not matched to a gene: 11. This CDR3 has 16 residues. CDR1 MGHDK and CDR2 SYGVNS come from the germline V gene.